This T cell receptor beta chain was captured by sequencing in a study of persistence of HIV-infected CD4 T cells. The CDR3 totals 12 residues. V dropped 5 bases and J dropped 9; count of bases not matched to a gene: 5. This was the immunoSEQ version 4 assay in survey mode. Profiled with immunoSEQ multiplex PCR; TCRdb holds only in-frame clones, not every one. This sample carries tens of thousands of clones, about 80% of them seen once, and the ten largest clones take less than 3%. Regarding the study as a whole: Degenerate expanded CDR3beta sequences were enriched among CMV- and Gag-responding cells.

Comments on this clone: Its antigen is as yet unknown.

Lysates of CMV-infected fibroblasts at 8 to 10 ug/mL stimulated these cells. Sorted nonresponding memory CD4+ T cells were CD40L-negative, CD69-negative, CD45RO-high. Before stimulation, PBMCs underwent CD8+ T cell depletion. The receptor was derived from an adult man with HIV who was CMV-seropositive. V gene TRBV12-3 or TRBV12-4 combines with J gene TRBJ1-1; 8 bases are a match to TRBD1. Source: CD4+ T cells sorted from PBMCs after 18-hour stimulation, taken from a patient who received antiretroviral therapy. The CDR3 sequence: CASSVDRAKAFF. The CDR3 DNA sequence: TGTGCCAGCAGTGTGGACAGGGCGAAAGCTTTCTTT.